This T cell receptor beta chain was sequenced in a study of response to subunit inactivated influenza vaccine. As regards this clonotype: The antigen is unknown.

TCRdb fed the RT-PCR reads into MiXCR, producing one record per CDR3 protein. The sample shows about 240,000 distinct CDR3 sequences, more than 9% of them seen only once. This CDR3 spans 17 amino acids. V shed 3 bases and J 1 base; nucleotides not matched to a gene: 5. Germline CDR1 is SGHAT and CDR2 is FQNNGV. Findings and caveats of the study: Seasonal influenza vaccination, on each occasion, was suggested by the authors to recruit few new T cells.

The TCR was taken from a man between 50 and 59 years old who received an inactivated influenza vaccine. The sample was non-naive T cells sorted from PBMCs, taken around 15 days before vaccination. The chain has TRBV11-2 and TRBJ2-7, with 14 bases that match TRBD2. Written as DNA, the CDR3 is TGTGCCAGCAGCTTTGGAGGACTAGCGGGGGGATCCTACGAGCAGTACTTC. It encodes CASSFGGLAGGSYEQYF.